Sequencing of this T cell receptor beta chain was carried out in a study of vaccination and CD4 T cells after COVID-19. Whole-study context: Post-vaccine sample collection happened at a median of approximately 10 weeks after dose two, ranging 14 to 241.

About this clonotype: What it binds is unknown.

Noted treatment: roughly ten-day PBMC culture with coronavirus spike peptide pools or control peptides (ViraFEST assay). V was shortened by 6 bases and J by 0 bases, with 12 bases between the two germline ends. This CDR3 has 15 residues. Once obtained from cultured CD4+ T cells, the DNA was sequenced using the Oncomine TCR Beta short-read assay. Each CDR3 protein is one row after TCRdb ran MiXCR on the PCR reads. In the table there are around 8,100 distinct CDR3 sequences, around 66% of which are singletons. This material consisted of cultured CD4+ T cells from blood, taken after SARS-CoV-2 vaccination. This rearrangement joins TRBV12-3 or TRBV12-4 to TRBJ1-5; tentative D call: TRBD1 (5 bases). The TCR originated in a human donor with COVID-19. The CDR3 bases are TGTGCCAGCAGCACCCGACAGATTAGCAATCAGCCCCAGCATTTT. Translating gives CASSTRQISNQPQHF.